Here is one T cell receptor (beta chain) with its context. This clonotype was found many times. Its antigen is currently not known. Within one base of it there is no much larger clone, and no base qualities were kept. Moderately to severely active disease, a Clinical Activity Score of at least 3, a NOSPECS grade of at least 4, and a duration under 3 months were present in ophthalmopathy patients. The study excluded patients with uncontrolled infections, other autoimmune diseases, pregnancy or lactation. Clinical symptoms, serum thyroxine and TRAb, thyroid ultrasound, and orbital computed tomography formed the basis for the diagnoses. PBMCs were separated from approximately 9.9 ml of fresh peripheral blood using Ficoll-Paque density gradient centrifugation. Total RNA was extracted with Trizol reagent, and quality was checked on an Agilent 2100 Bioanalyzer. The source of the sample is a study of T cells in Graves' hyperthyroidism and ophthalmopathy (dated by TCRdb to the late 2010s). For the wider study: Peripheral blood was collected at initial diagnosis, before any treatment. To identify distinguishing TCR V-J signatures, a discovery cohort of some 99 patients was used, comprising 43 with Graves' ophthalmopathy and about 59 with stable Graves' hyperthyroidism. An independent validation cohort of about 19 hyperthyroidism patients and some 15 patients who later progressed to ophthalmopathy tested prospective prediction of ophthalmopathy. The roughly 100 discovery patients were divided at random into training and test sets in a 7:3 ratio. The study also compared thyroid tissue and blood T-cell repertoires from 6 or 7 Graves' hyperthyroidism patients. Following sampling, methimazole starting at 30 mg daily was given to hyperthyroidism patients, and high-dose intravenous methylprednisolone was given to ophthalmopathy patients. The paper describes TCR Vbeta CDR3 sequencing of 130 to 150 peripheral blood samples, made up of under 50 ophthalmopathy patients, around 73 hyperthyroidism patients and 17 progressor patients.

TCR beta CDR3 regions were amplified from RNA transcripts. A first-round RT-PCR of the TCR CDR3 used the HTBI primer set with the Qiagen OneStep RT-PCR kit. A second multiplex PCR round built the libraries, followed by size selection and purification. Sequencing of the libraries was done on an Illumina HiSeq2000 using paired-end 100 bp reads. Per the original workflow: Raw data were processed with SOAPnuke, discarding reads with adapters, uncalled bases, mean Phred below 15, or no exact constant-primer or identifier match. COPE v1.2.5 was used to merge high-quality paired reads, and clonotypes were defined as unique nucleotide sequences. MiTCR v1.1 was used to align clonotypes to the IMGT TRBV, TRBD and TRBJ reference segments. The analysis included only V-J combinations with a frequency above 0.0001, which together covered approximately 99% of the repertoires. The TCS score was defined as F50 (clonal expansion) divided by E x V (chaos), with BLOSUM62-based TCRdist calculated between CDR3 peptides within each V-J. Welch's t-statistics and random forest reduced several hundred V-J features to 13, which were used in a naive Bayes classifier (R e1071). Using fastp at Q25 and MiXCR, TCRdb reprocessed the public reads and kept productive beta chains. CDR3 protein sequences are deduplicated, and each keeps its most common genes and DNA. TCRdb's processing, not the authors' own work, is the source of the V and J calls. This sample is represented by fewer than 550,000 distinct CDR3 sequences; roughly a quarter of them were singletons. The ten largest clones capture 10% to 12% of the sample.

On the study overall, not on this receptor specifically: A 13 V-J signature model separated ophthalmopathy from stable hyperthyroidism, with roughly 88% sensitivity and 81% to 83% specificity in cross-validation and 80%/75% in testing. Most expanded thyroid clonotypes (frequency above 0.001) were also detected in blood, suggesting blood repertoires may reflect thyroid immune responses. Sample size was not statistically predetermined, and investigators were not blinded to group allocation. In validation, the model predicted progression to ophthalmopathy a median of around six months before onset, with over 55% sensitivity and about 75% specificity.

The germline V gene gives CDR1 as MGHRA and CDR2 as YSYEKL. The CDR3 starts with the cysteine, ends with the phenylalanine, and has 13 residues. Only the CDR3 region is kept as DNA, spanning 39 bases read in frame from base 1. V is pared back by 1 base and J by 5 bases, with 8 bases lying between the germline termini. The chain joins TRBV4-1 to TRBJ2-5, with the D gene uncertain. The receptor comes from a woman aged 30 to 39 with Graves' ophthalmopathy. The specimen was blood. This receptor has the CDR3 CASSQVLGETQYF. At the DNA level, the sequence is TGCGCCAGCAGCCAAGTGTTGGGGGAGACCCAGTACTTC.